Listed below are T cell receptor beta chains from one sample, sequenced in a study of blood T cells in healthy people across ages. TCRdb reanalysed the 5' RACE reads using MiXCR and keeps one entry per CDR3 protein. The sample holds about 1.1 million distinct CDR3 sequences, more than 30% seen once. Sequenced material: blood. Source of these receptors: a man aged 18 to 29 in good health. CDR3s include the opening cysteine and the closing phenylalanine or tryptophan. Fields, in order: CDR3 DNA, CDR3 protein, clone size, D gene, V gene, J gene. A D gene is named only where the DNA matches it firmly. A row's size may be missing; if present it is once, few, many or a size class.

TGTGCCAGTAGTATTCAGGGGAATACGCAGTATTTT	CASSIQGNTQYF	-	-	TRBV19	TRBJ2-3
TGTGCCATCAGTGAGACTGGAAGAGAGACCCAGTACTTC	CAISETGRETQYF	few	-	TRBV10-3	TRBJ2-5
TGTGCCAGCAATCGAGGTGGCGCCTACAATGAGCAGTTCTTC	CASNRGGAYNEQFF	-	-	TRBV9	TRBJ2-1
TGTGCCAGCCTTACCAGCTATGGCTACACCTTC	CASLTSYGYTF	-	-	TRBV6-4	TRBJ1-2
TGCAGTGCTACTTTTAATGGGGGGGCAGTGACAGATACGCAGTATTTT	CSATFNGGAVTDTQYF	few	-	TRBV20-1	TRBJ2-3
TGCAGCTCCGGACTTGAAGAGACCCAGTACTTC	CSSGLEETQYF	-	-	TRBV29-1	TRBJ2-5
TGTGCCAGCTCACCAGTTTCGAGGGATTGGTATAACTATGGCTACACCTTC	CASSPVSRDWYNYGYTF	few	-	TRBV18	TRBJ1-2
TGTGCCGGTAATCCGGGACAGGGGACAGATACGCAGTATTTT	CAGNPGQGTDTQYF	few	TRBD1	TRBV2	TRBJ2-3
TGCGCCAGCAGCCAAGACGCTAAGGAGAGCTATGGCTACACCTTC	CASSQDAKESYGYTF	-	-	TRBV4-1	TRBJ1-2
TGTGCCAGCAGCCCCCTTGGGGCGGAGACCCAGTACTTC	CASSPLGAETQYF	few	-	TRBV7-2	TRBJ2-5
TGTGCCAGCAGCCTCACAGGGAATCCAAATCAGCCCCAGCATTTT	CASSLTGNPNQPQHF	-	-	TRBV28	TRBJ1-5
TGCAGTGCTAGAGATCGGACTAGACCGAGCACAGATACGCAGTATTTT	CSARDRTRPSTDTQYF	few	TRBD2	TRBV20-1	TRBJ2-3
TGCAGTGCCTTAGGACTAGCGGGGACCACAGATACGCAGTATTTT	CSALGLAGTTDTQYF	-	TRBD2	TRBV20-1	TRBJ2-3